This T cell receptor (beta chain) was recovered during a study of blood T cell repertoires in COVID-19. Looking at the study overall: There were acute and convalescent COVID-19 samples, and they came from the United States, Italy and Spain. Sources were T cells, B-cell-depleted T cells, or PBMCs; the material itself was cDNA or gDNA.

Per the original data handling: Counts of nucleated cells, estimated from reference gene primer amplification, were obtained. Libraries were prepared by immunoSEQ multiplex PCR; TCRdb keeps only in-frame clonotypes and omits some of them. That table furnishes V, J and clone size, whereas the DNA furnished D and trimming. The repertoire holds around 84,000 clones, with approximately 82% as singletons. CDR3 length: 19 residues. The trim removed 2 bases at V and 1 base at J, leaving 11 bases unmatched. From germline, CDR1 is MNHEY and CDR2 SVGEGT. The sequence derives from a man aged 80 or over with active or convalescent COVID-19. The chain uses TRBV6-2 or TRBV6-3 and TRBJ2-3, with 11 bases lining up with TRBD2. Sequencing was carried out using peripheral blood. The CDR3 loop is CASSYVAGGPMGGTDTQYF. The CDR3 DNA is TGTGCCAGCAGTTACGTAGCGGGAGGGCCCATGGGGGGCACAGATACGCAGTATTTT.